This T cell receptor (beta chain) was sequenced in a study of T cells in Graves' hyperthyroidism and ophthalmopathy. The CDR3 regions of TCR beta were amplified from RNA transcripts. The HTBI primer set served for first-round RT-PCR of the TCR CDR3. Each CDR3 protein gets one entry after TCRdb re-called the multiplex PCR reads with MiXCR. The sample includes over 450,000 distinct CDR3 sequences, 15% to 20% of them seen just once. This clonotype was counted at least ten times. The sample taken for sequencing was blood. The origin of this receptor is a woman younger than 35 with Graves' ophthalmopathy.

This chain's CDR3 is CASSLENRGWQYF. The DNA for the CDR3 is TGTGCCAGCAGTCTAGAAAACAGGGGTTGGCAGTACTTC. The chain joins TRBV6-1 to TRBJ2-7, with 7 bases that match TRBD1. The CDR3 contains 13 residues. The V segment lost 5 bases and the J segment 9 bases; nucleotides outside the gene matches: 10. CDR1 is MNHNS and CDR2 is SASEGT in the germline V gene.